The clone carrying this T cell receptor beta chain was detected ten times or more. What it binds is not known. CDR3 length: 16 residues. Germline-derived CDR1 and CDR2 are LGHDT and YNNKEL (reference sequence). Trimming removed 0 bases from V and 8 bases from J, with 17 bases in between. TCRdb reprocessed the 5' RACE reads via MiXCR and lists one record per CDR3 protein. Of around 98,000 distinct CDR3 sequences listed, roughly 11% are singletons. The data stem from a study of early T cells in non-severe SARS-CoV-2 infection. Study results and limitations: Matching with VDJdb favored anti-spike CD8 responses (missing private and CD4 specificities).

Sequencing used whole blood. The V call is TRBV3-1, the J call TRBJ2-1; D is perhaps TRBD2 (6 bases). The receptor was isolated from an adult who was a healthcare worker with PCR-confirmed SARS-CoV-2 infection or an uninfected control (not recorded which). CDR3 protein: CASSQDWALGSYEQFF. The CDR3 DNA reads as TGTGCCAGCAGCCAAGATTGGGCCCTCGGGAGCTATGAGCAGTTCTTC.